These T cell receptor beta chains were read from a single sample in a study of blood T cells in healthy people across ages. One entry per CDR3 protein, called by TCRdb with MiXCR from the 5' RACE reads. The table has 250,000 to 300,000 distinct CDR3 sequences, 25% to 30% seen once; the top ten hold roughly 28%. The sequencing input was blood. These receptor sequences come from a woman aged 65 to 85 in good health. CDR3s include the opening cysteine and the closing phenylalanine or tryptophan. A D gene is named only where the DNA matches it firmly. The size entry is marked missing in some rows and otherwise reads once, few, many or a size class.

clone_size,d_call,j_call,v_call,cdr3_aa,cdr3_nt
few,TRBD1,TRBJ2-5,TRBV20-1,CSASATGKETQYF,TGCAGTGCTAGTGCGACAGGGAAAGAGACCCAGTACTTC
many,.,TRBJ2-7,TRBV12-3/TRBV12-4,CASSLAEKYYEQYF,TGTGCCAGCAGTTTAGCAGAGAAATACTACGAGCAGTACTTC
.,.,TRBJ2-7,TRBV29-1,CSVWASQGSSYEQYF,TGTAGCGTTTGGGCATCACAGGGAAGCTCCTACGAGCAGTACTTC
.,.,TRBJ2-1,TRBV29-1,CSVGGLGDEQFF,TGCAGCGTTGGGGGGCTAGGGGATGAGCAGTTCTTC
many,TRBD1,TRBJ1-2,TRBV5-5,CASSPGTGDTYGYTF,TGTGCCAGCAGCCCGGGGACAGGCGATACCTATGGCTACACCTTC
.,.,TRBJ2-3,TRBV29-1,CSVYDPDTQYF,TGCAGCGTTTATGACCCAGATACGCAGTATTTT
few,TRBD2,TRBJ2-5,TRBV24-1,CSTGGLAGETQYF,TGTTCGACCGGAGGGCTAGCGGGAGAGACCCAGTACTTC
.,TRBD1,TRBJ2-2,TRBV19,CASSTGDRALFF,TGTGCCAGTAGTACAGGGGACAGGGCGCTGTTTTTT
.,.,TRBJ2-5,TRBV29-1,CSVEYNREEIQYF,TGCAGCGTTGAATACAACAGGGAGGAGATCCAGTACTTC
few,TRBD2,TRBJ2-1,TRBV7-9,CASSGTIAGVPNGEQFF,TGTGCCAGCAGCGGGACCATAGCGGGGGTACCGAACGGGGAGCAGTTCTTC
few,.,TRBJ2-3,TRBV5-1,CASSTRAPDTQYF,TGCGCCAGCAGCACCCGAGCCCCAGATACGCAGTATTTT
.,.,TRBJ1-5,TRBV7-8,CASSSPPGGNEQPLHF,TGTGCCAGCAGCTCCCCTCCGGGGGGCAACGAGCAGCCCCTGCATTTT
few,.,TRBJ2-5,TRBV5-1,CASGPGLTHQETQYF,TGCGCCAGCGGTCCGGGACTGACACATCAAGAGACCCAGTACTTC
few,.,TRBJ1-4,TRBV5-1,CASSLAGEKLFF,TGCGCCAGCAGCTTGGCAGGTGAAAAACTGTTTTTT
.,.,TRBJ2-1,TRBV7-3,CASSVGNSYNEQFF,TGTGCCAGCAGCGTGGGAAACTCCTACAATGAGCAGTTCTTC
.,.,TRBJ2-3,TRBV7-2,CASRPSGTDTQYF,TGTGCCAGCAGACCTAGCGGCACAGATACGCAGTATTTT
few,.,TRBJ2-1,TRBV6-2/TRBV6-3,CASRPNWADYNEQLF,TGTGCCAGCAGGCCGAACTGGGCCGACTACAATGAGCAGCTCTTC
few,.,TRBJ2-3,TRBV3-1,CASSQVVLAANTDTQYF,TGTGCCAGCAGCCAGGTCGTGTTAGCGGCCAACACAGATACGCAGTATTTT
few,.,TRBJ2-3,TRBV9,CASSVVGISTDTQYF,TGTGCCAGCAGCGTCGTCGGGATTAGCACAGATACGCAGTATTTT
.,.,TRBJ2-7,TRBV5-1,CASSLEPSAYEQYF,TGCGCCAGCAGCCTGGAACCCTCTGCCTACGAGCAGTACTTC
.,TRBD2,TRBJ2-1,TRBV2,CASKRELDNEQFF,TGTGCCAGCAAGCGGGAGCTGGACAATGAGCAGTTCTTC
.,TRBD2,TRBJ2-7,TRBV9,CASSAGTSDAYEQYF,TGTGCCAGCAGCGCGGGGACTAGCGACGCCTACGAGCAGTACTTC
.,TRBD1,TRBJ1-4,TRBV28,CASRQGLDEKLFF,TGTGCCAGCCGACAGGGTTTGGATGAAAAACTGTTTTTT
.,.,TRBJ2-5,TRBV20-1,CSARATDSIETQYF,TGCAGTGCTAGAGCGACGGACAGTATAGAGACCCAGTACTTC
many,TRBD1,TRBJ2-2,TRBV5-1,CASWWGQINTGELFF,TGCGCCAGCTGGTGGGGACAGATAAACACCGGGGAGCTGTTTTTT
.,TRBD1,TRBJ1-1,TRBV20-1,CSAPTGGSVNTEAFF,TGCAGTGCTCCTACAGGGGGCTCAGTGAACACTGAAGCTTTCTTT
few,.,TRBJ1-2,TRBV28,CASSLLRAGEYGNTF,TGTGCCAGCAGCCTCCTCAGAGCAGGGGAGTATGGCAACACCTTC
.,.,TRBJ2-7,TRBV3-1,CASSQDWQGREQYF,TGTGCCAGCAGCCAAGACTGGCAGGGCCGCGAGCAGTACTTC
.,TRBD1,TRBJ2-7,TRBV5-6,CASSQTGPYEQYF,TGTGCCAGCAGCCAGACAGGGCCCTACGAGCAGTACTTC
.,.,TRBJ2-1,TRBV19,CAGSKGVHSYNEQFF,TGTGCCGGTAGTAAGGGGGTCCACTCCTACAATGAGCAGTTCTTC
few,TRBD2,TRBJ2-1,TRBV7-3,CASSSSGASGRVLQF,TGTGCCAGCAGCTCTAGCGGGGCTAGCGGGAGGGTGCTACAGTTC
.,.,TRBJ2-5,TRBV10-3,CAAGMEETQYF,TGTGCCGCAGGGATGGAAGAGACCCAGTACTTC
few,.,TRBJ2-1,TRBV20-1,CSARENEQFF,TGCAGTGCTAGGGAGAATGAGCAGTTCTTC
many,TRBD2,TRBJ2-1,TRBV29-1,CSAGGGLAGVYEQFF,TGCAGCGCAGGAGGGGGGCTAGCGGGAGTCTATGAGCAGTTCTTC
.,.,TRBJ1-5,TRBV4-1,CASSQEIISYQPQHF,TGCGCCAGCAGCCAAGAAATCATATCCTATCAGCCCCAGCATTTT
.,TRBD1,TRBJ1-2,TRBV4-1,CASSQDTGGNAGYTF,TGCGCCAGCAGCCAAGATACAGGGGGCAATGCTGGCTACACCTTC
.,TRBD2,TRBJ2-4,TRBV3-1,CASSQGMGGAKNIQYF,TGTGCCAGCAGCCAAGGAATGGGGGGGGCCAAAAACATTCAGTACTTC
.,TRBD1,TRBJ2-7,TRBV28,CASSLTGTASYEQYF,TGTGCCAGCAGCTTAACCGGGACAGCATCCTACGAGCAGTACTTC
.,TRBD1,TRBJ1-4,TRBV6-6,CASSLKGQGGNEKLFF,TGTGCCAGCAGTCTCAAGGGACAGGGAGGAAATGAAAAACTGTTTTTT
.,.,TRBJ2-7,TRBV4-1,CASSQVDNYEQYF,TGCGCCAGCAGCCAAGTGGACAACTACGAGCAGTACTTC
.,.,TRBJ2-2,TRBV6-1,CASSEGAGELFF,TGTGCCAGCAGTGAGGGGGCCGGGGAGCTGTTTTTT
few,TRBD1,TRBJ2-1,TRBV5-1,CASSLVGQNYNEQFF,TGCGCCAGCAGCTTGGTGGGACAGAATTACAATGAGCAGTTCTTC
.,.,TRBJ2-7,TRBV20-1,CSARDPRLAVSYEQYF,TGCAGTGCTAGAGATCCCCGGTTAGCGGTGTCCTACGAGCAGTACTTC
few,TRBD2,TRBJ2-3,TRBV12-5,CASGLLGLAPSDTQYF,TGTGCTAGTGGTTTGCTGGGACTAGCCCCTTCAGATACGCAGTATTTT
.,TRBD1,TRBJ2-3,TRBV7-2,CASSRRDRGGGTDTQYF,TGTGCCAGCAGCAGGCGGGACAGGGGAGGCGGGACAGATACGCAGTATTTT